Sequencing of this TCR beta chain was carried out in a study of blood T cell repertoires in COVID-19. On the study more broadly: Samples came from the United States, Italy and Spain, spanning acute and convalescent COVID-19.

In the original processing: Nucleated cell counts were estimated from reference gene primer amplification. Here immunoSEQ multiplex PCR was the method, and the copy in TCRdb shows in-frame clones only, minus some. V, J and clone size are those of that table, while D and trimming were read from the DNA. The table lists some 260,000 clones, 88% of them singletons. Germline CDR1 GTSNPN, CDR2 SVGIG (reference sequence). V lost 6 bases, J lost 6 bases, and 6 bases stayed unmatched. The CDR3 totals 14 residues. The chain links TRBV30 to TRBJ2-3; 13 nucleotides line up with TRBD2. The specimen sequenced was peripheral blood. This receptor was obtained from a human donor in a cohort sampled during active COVID-19. The CDR3 nucleotides read TGTGCCTGTGGGACTAGCGGGGTATTCGATACGCAGTATTTT. Translating it yields CACGTSGVFDTQYF.